A selection of T cell receptor beta chains follows, all from one sample in a study of blood T cell repertoires in COVID-19. Measured with immunoSEQ multiplex PCR; TCRdb has only the in-frame clones, and not every one. The table has some 200,000 clones, under 90% seen once. Sequenced sample: peripheral blood. The source of these receptors is a man at least 80 years old with acute or convalescent COVID-19. CDR3s include the opening cysteine and the closing phenylalanine or tryptophan. The D gene is left open where the match is weak. Size values are once, few and many counts, or a class for expanded clones, and some rows have none.

d_gene	abundance	v_gene	len	j_gene	CDR3nt	CDR3aa
-	-	TRBV15	16	TRBJ1-5	TGTGCCACCAGCAGAGGCGGGCAGACTAGCAATCAGCCCCAGCATTTT	CATSRGGQTSNQPQHF
-	-	TRBV5-1	15	TRBJ2-1	TGCGCCAGCAGCTTCCTTTCGGAAACAGTGAATGAGCAGTTCTTC	CASSFLSETVNEQFF
-	few	TRBV24-1	16	TRBJ1-2	TGTGCCACCAGTGATCCCTCTTCGACAGAGAACTATGGCTACACCTTC	CATSDPSSTENYGYTF
TRBD1	-	TRBV5-1	16	TRBJ1-6	TGCGCCAGCAGCTTGACAGGGGATTCCTATAATTCACCCCTCCACTTT	CASSLTGDSYNSPLHF
TRBD2	-	TRBV9	16	TRBJ2-2	TGTGCCAGCAGCGTAGATCTACTAGCGGACACCGGGGAGCTGTTTTTT	CASSVDLLADTGELFF
TRBD1	many	TRBV6-4	14	TRBJ2-2	TGTGCCAGCTCCCGACAGGGGAAGAGCGGGGAGCTGTTTTTT	CASSRQGKSGELFF
TRBD2	-	TRBV5-1	15	TRBJ2-3	TGCGCCAGCAGCATCGGAACATCCGGGGGGGATACGCAGTATTTT	CASSIGTSGGDTQYF
-	-	TRBV5-1	13	TRBJ1-1	TGCGCCAGCAGCTTGCAGGTTACCTCTGAAGCTTTCTTT	CASSLQVTSEAFF
TRBD1	-	TRBV5-5	13	TRBJ2-7	TGTGCCAGCAGCTTGCAGGGGGCCTACGAGCAGTACTTC	CASSLQGAYEQYF
TRBD1	-	TRBV9	15	TRBJ1-6	TGTGCCAGCAGCGCGGAGACAGGGTCTAATTCACCCCTCCACTTT	CASSAETGSNSPLHF
-	-	TRBV5-1	15	TRBJ2-2	TGCGCCAGCAGCTTTCATACCCCGAGGACCGGGGAGCTGTTTTTT	CASSFHTPRTGELFF
TRBD2	-	TRBV2	12	TRBJ2-7	TGTGCCAGCCGGGACTACTCCTACGAGCAGTACTTC	CASRDYSYEQYF